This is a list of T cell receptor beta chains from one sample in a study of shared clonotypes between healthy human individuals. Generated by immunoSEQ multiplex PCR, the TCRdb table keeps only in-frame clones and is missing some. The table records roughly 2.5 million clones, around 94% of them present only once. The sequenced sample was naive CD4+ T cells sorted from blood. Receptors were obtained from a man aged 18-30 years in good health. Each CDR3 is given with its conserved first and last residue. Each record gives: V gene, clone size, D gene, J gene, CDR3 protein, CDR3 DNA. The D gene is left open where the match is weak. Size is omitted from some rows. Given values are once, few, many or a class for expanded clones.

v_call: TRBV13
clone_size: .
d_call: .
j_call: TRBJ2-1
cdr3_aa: CASSLLAGGGSYNEQFF
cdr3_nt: TGTGCCAGCAGCCTCTTAGCCGGTGGGGGTTCCTACAATGAGCAGTTCTTC

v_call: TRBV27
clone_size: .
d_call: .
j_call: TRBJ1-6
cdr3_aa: CASSLRGEESPLHF
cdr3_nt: TGTGCCAGCAGTTTACGGGGGGAGGAATCACCCCTCCACTTT

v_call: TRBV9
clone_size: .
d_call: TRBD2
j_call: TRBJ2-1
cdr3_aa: CASSVSSGSSYNEQFF
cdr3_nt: TGTGCCAGCAGCGTCTCTAGCGGAAGCTCCTACAATGAGCAGTTCTTC

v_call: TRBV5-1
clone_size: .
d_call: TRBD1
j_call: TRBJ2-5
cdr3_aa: CASSSPGTEVETQYF
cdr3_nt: TGCGCCAGCAGCTCCCCCGGGACAGAAGTGGAGACCCAGTACTTC

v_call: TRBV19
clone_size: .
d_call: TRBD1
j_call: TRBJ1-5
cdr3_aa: CASSIGQAGNQPQHF
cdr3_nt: TGTGCCAGTAGTATTGGACAGGCCGGCAATCAGCCCCAGCATTTT

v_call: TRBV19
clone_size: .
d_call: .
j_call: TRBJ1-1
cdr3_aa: CASSIEEAGGARAFF
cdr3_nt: TGTGCCAGTAGTATAGAAGAGGCCGGTGGAGCGAGAGCTTTCTTT

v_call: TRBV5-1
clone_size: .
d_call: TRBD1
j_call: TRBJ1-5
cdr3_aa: CASSLAPKTGTSNQPQHF
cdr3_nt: TGCGCCAGCAGCTTGGCACCGAAGACAGGGACTAGCAATCAGCCCCAGCATTTT

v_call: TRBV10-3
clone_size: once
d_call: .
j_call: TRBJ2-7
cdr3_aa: CAISDIRYYNEQYF
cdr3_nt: TGTGCCATCAGTGATATACGGTACTACAACGAGCAGTACTTC

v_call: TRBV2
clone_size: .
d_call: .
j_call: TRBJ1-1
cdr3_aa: CASGHGGTNTEAFF
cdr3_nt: TGTGCCAGCGGTCATGGGGGCACGAACACTGAAGCTTTCTTT

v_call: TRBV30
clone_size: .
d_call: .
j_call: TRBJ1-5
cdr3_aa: CAWSALPGGNQPQHF
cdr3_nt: TGTGCCTGGAGTGCCCTCCCAGGGGGCAATCAGCCCCAGCATTTT

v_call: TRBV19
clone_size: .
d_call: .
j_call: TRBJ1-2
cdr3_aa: CASSIRGYGYTF
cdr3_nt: TGTGCCAGTAGTATCAGGGGATATGGCTACACCTTC

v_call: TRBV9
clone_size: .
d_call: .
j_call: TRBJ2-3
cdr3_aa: CASEAGQGNTDTQYF
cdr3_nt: TGTGCCAGCGAGGCCGGGCAGGGAAACACAGATACGCAGTATTTT

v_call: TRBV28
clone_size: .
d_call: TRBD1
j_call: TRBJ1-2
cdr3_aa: CASTFPGTEGPNYGYTF
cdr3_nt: TGTGCCAGCACCTTTCCCGGGACAGAAGGACCAAACTATGGCTACACCTTC

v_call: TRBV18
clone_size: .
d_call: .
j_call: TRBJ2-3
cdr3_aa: CASSPRGELDTQYF
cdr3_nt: TGTGCCAGCTCACCACGTGGGGAACTAGATACGCAGTATTTT

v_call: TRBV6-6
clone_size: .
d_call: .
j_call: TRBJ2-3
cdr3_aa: CASSSTAGRTDTQYF
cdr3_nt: TGTGCCAGCAGTTCCACCGCGGGGCGCACAGATACGCAGTATTTT

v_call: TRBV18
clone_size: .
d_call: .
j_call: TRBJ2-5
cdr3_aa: CASSPTTASSRETQYF
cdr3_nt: TGTGCCAGCTCACCTACGACAGCGTCGAGCCGAGAGACCCAGTACTTC

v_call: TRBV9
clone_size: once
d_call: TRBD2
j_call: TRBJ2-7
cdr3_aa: CASSVEPSGRYEQYF
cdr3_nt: TGTGCCAGCAGCGTAGAGCCTAGCGGGAGGTACGAGCAGTACTTC

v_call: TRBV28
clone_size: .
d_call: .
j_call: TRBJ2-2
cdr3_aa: CASSLRRAIHTGELFF
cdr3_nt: TGTGCCAGCAGTTTACGCAGGGCGATTCACACCGGGGAGCTGTTTTTT

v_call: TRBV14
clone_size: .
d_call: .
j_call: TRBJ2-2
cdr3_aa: CASSQDAGARGELFF
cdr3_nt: TGTGCCAGCAGCCAAGATGCGGGGGCCAGAGGGGAGCTGTTTTTT

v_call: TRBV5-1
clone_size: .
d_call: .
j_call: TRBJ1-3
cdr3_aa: CASSLASNARSGNTIYF
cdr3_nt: TGCGCCAGCAGCTTGGCCTCTAACGCCCGCTCTGGAAACACCATATATTTT

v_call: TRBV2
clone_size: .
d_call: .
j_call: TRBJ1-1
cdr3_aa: CASRERVTGVLGTEAFF
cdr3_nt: TGTGCCAGCAGGGAGAGGGTGACAGGCGTTTTGGGAACTGAAGCTTTCTTT

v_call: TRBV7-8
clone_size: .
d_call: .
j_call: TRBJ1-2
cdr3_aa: CASSPRFGVDQDNNYGYTF
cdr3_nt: TGTGCCAGCAGCCCCCGGTTTGGTGTGGATCAAGACAATAACTATGGCTACACCTTC

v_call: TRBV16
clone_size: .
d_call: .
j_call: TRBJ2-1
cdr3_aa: CASTPGSAYNEQFF
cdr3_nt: TGTGCCAGCACGCCGGGGAGCGCCTACAATGAGCAGTTCTTC

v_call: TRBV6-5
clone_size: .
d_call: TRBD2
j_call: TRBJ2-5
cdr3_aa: CASSPGGRKGETQYF
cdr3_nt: TGTGCCAGCAGTCCAGGCGGGAGGAAGGGGGAGACCCAGTACTTC

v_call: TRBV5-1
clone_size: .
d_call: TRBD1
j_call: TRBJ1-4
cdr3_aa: CASSYPGQGSEKLFF
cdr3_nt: TGCGCCAGCAGCTATCCGGGACAGGGGAGTGAAAAACTGTTTTTT

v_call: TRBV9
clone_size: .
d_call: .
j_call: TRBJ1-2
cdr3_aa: CASSVGQSYGYTF
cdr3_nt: TGTGCCAGCAGCGTAGGACAGTCCTATGGCTACACCTTC

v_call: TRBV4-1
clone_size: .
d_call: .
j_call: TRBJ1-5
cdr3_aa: CASSLSGAYSNQPQHF
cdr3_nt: TGCGCCAGCAGCCTTTCCGGGGCCTATAGCAATCAGCCCCAGCATTTT

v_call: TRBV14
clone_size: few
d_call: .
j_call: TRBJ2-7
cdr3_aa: CASSQGSEQYF
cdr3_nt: TGTGCCAGCAGCCAGGGATCCGAGCAGTACTTC

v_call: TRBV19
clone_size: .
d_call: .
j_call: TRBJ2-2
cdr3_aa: CASSPRDAKRGELFF
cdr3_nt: TGTGCCAGTAGCCCTCGGGACGCTAAACGTGGGGAGCTGTTTTTT

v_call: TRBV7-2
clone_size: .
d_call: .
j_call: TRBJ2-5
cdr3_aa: CASSSDIHFRAETQYF
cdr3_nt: TGTGCCAGCAGCTCGGACATTCATTTTAGGGCAGAGACCCAGTACTTC

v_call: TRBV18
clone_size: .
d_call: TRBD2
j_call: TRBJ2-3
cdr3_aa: CASSPTTSRSTDTQYF
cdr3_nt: TGTGCCAGCTCACCAACGACTAGCAGAAGCACAGATACGCAGTATTTT

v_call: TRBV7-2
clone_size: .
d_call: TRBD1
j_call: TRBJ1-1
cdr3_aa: CASSSSGTANTEAFF
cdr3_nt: TGTGCCAGCAGCTCCTCCGGGACAGCGAACACTGAAGCTTTCTTT

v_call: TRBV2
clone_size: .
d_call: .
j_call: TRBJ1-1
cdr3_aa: CASERLGTEAFF
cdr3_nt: TGTGCCAGCGAGAGGTTGGGGACTGAAGCTTTCTTT

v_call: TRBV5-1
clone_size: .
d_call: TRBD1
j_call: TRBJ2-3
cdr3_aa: CASSLGQRTGDTQYF
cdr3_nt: TGCGCCAGCAGCTTGGGACAGCGGACAGGAGATACGCAGTATTTT

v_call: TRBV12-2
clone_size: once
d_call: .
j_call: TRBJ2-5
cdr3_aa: CASRLARSAGRETQYF
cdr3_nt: TGTGCAAGTCGCTTAGCGAGGTCGGCCGGCAGGGAGACCCAGTACTTC

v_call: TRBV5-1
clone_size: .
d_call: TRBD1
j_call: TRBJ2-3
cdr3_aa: CASSPGQDTDTQYF
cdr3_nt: TGCGCCAGCAGCCCGGGACAGGACACAGATACGCAGTATTTT

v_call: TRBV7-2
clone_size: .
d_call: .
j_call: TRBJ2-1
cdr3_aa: CASSSSALGHNEQFF
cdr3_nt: TGTGCCAGCAGCTCTAGCGCTCTGGGTCACAATGAGCAGTTCTTC

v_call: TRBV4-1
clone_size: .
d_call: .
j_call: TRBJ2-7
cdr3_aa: CASSQEWGYEQYF
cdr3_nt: TGCGCCAGCAGCCAAGAATGGGGCTACGAGCAGTACTTC

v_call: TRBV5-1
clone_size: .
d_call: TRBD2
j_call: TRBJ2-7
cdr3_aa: CASSYGTSGRVPYEQYF
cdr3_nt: TGCGCCAGCAGCTACGGGACTAGCGGGAGGGTTCCCTACGAGCAGTACTTC

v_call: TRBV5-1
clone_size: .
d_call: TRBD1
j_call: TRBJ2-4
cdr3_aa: CASSHPGQSKNIQYF
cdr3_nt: TGCGCCAGCAGCCATCCGGGACAGTCGAAAAACATTCAGTACTTC

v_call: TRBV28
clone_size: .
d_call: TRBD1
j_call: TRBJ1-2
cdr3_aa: CASSTGQVYGYTF
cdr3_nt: TGTGCCAGCAGTACCGGACAGGTCTATGGCTACACCTTC

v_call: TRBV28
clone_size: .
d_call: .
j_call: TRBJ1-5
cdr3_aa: CASTDGGGRGQPQHF
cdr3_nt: TGTGCCAGCACCGACGGGGGGGGTAGGGGTCAGCCCCAGCATTTT

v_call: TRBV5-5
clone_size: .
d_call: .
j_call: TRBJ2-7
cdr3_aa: CASSTGPGTETYEQYF
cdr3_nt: TGTGCCAGCAGCACAGGACCTGGGACGGAGACCTACGAGCAGTACTTC

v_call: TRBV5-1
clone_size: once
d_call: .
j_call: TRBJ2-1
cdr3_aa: CASSFRAELNNEQFF
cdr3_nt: TGCGCCAGCAGCTTCCGGGCCGAGCTCAACAATGAGCAGTTCTTC

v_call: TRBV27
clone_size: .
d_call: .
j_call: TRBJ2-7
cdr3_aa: CASSAYSSSYEQYF
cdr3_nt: TGTGCCAGCAGTGCATATTCGAGCTCCTACGAGCAGTACTTC